The source of this TCR beta chain is a study of T-cell memory formation after mild COVID-19. In TCRdb, the 5' RACE reads were re-called with MiXCR into one record per CDR3 protein. The sample shows hundreds of thousands of distinct CDR3 sequences, approximately 25% of them seen only once. The CDR3 runs 17 residues. V dropped 5 bases and J dropped 5 bases, with 23 bases sitting between them. Germline assignment: CDR1 SGHRS and CDR2 YFSETQ. This TCR came from an adult woman who had mild COVID-19 (a few samples of this study predate the infection). Cell type and time point are not known. The sequencing sample was made of PBMCs or a T cell subset sorted from them (not recorded which). The genes are TRBV5-1 and TRBJ2-1; D gene ambiguous. As DNA, the CDR3 is TGCGCCAGCAGAATTGCCCCCTCTCGACCGACGCACAATGAGCAGTTCTTC. Translation gives CASRIAPSRPTHNEQFF.